This TCR beta chain was recorded in a study of blood T cell repertoires in COVID-19. In its sample, this clone was seen once. TCRdb's table, derived via immunoSEQ multiplex PCR, lists solely in-frame clones and lacks some. The table has 450,000 to 600,000 clones, about nine tenths seen once. Germline CDR1 is KGHDR and CDR2 is SFDVKD. The CDR3 totals 15 residues. The V segment lost 12 bases and the J segment 5 bases; nucleotides outside the gene matches: 10. The source of this sequence is a woman aged 18-35 years who had recovered from COVID-19. Sequencing used PBMCs or T cells enriched from blood (not recorded which). This rearrangement joins TRBV24-1 to TRBJ1-6; 9 nucleotides line up with TRBD1. The CDR3 DNA follows: TGTGCCCCTCCCAGAGGGGACAGGGATAATTCACCCCTCCACTTT. Its translation is CAPPRGDRDNSPLHF.